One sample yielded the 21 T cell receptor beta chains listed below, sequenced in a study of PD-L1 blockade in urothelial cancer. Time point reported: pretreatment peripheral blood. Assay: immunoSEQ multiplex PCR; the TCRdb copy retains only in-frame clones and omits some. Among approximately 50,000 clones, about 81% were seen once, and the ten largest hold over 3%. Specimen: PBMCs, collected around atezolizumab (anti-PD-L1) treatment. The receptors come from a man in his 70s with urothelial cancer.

In DNA form, the CDR3 reads TGTGCCAGTAAGGAGGGGGCTTATAGCAATCAGCCCCAGCATTTT. Its translation is CASKEGAYSNQPQHF. The chain employs TRBV19 and TRBJ1-5, with 7 bases identical to TRBD1. V was clipped by 7 bases and J by 0 bases; unmatched bases: 6. This CDR3 has 15 amino acids. Germline-derived CDR1 and CDR2 are LNHDA and SQIVND (reference sequence).

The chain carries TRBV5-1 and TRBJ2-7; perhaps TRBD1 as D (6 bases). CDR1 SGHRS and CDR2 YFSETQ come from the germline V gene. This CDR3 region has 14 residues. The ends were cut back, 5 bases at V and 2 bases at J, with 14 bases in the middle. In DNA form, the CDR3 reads TGCGCCAGCAGGTGGGGGCAGAGTACCTACGAGCAGTACTTC. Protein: CASRWGQSTYEQYF.

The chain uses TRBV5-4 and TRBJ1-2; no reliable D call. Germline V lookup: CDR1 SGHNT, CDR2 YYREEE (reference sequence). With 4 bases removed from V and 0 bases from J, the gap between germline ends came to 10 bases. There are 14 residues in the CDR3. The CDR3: CASSPGVTNYGYTF. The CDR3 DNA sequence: TGTGCCAGCAGCCCCGGGGTAACTAACTATGGCTACACCTTC.

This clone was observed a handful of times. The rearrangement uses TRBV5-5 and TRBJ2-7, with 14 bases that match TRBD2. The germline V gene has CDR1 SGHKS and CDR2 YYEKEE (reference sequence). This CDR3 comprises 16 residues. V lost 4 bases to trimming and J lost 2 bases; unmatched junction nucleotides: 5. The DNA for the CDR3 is TGTGCCAGCAGCCTTGGGACTAGCGGGAGTACCTACGAGCAGTACTTC. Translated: CASSLGTSGSTYEQYF. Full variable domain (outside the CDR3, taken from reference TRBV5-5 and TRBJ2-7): DAGVTQSPTHLIKTRGQQVTLRCSPISGHKSVSWYQQVLGQGPQFIFQYYEKEERGRGNFPDRFSARQFPNYSSELNVNALLLGDSALYLCASSLGTSGSTYEQYFGPGTRLTVT.

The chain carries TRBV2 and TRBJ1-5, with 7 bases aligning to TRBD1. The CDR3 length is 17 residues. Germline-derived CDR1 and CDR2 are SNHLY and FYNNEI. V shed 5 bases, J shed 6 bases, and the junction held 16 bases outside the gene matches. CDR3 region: CASSIIRGGLSSQPQHF. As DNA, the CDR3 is TGTGCCAGCAGTATCATACGAGGGGGCCTAAGCTCTCAGCCCCAGCATTTT. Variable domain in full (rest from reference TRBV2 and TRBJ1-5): EPEVTQTPSHQVTQMGQEVILRCVPISNHLYFYWYRQILGQKVEFLVSFYNNEISEKSEIFDDQFSVERPDGSNFTLKIRSTKLEDSAMYFCASSIIRGGLSSQPQHFGDGTRLSIL.

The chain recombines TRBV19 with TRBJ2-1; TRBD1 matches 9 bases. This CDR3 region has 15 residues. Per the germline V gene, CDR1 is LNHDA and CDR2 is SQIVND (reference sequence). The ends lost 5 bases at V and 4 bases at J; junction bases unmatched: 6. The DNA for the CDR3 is TGTGCCAGTAGTCCTACAGGGGGCTCATACAATGAGCAGTTCTTC. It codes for CASSPTGGSYNEQFF.

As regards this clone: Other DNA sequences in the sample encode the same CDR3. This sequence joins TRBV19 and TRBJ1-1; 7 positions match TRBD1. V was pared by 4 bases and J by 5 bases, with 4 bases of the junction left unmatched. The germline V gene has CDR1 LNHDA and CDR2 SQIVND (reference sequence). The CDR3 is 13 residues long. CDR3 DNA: TGTGCCAGTAGTAGGACAGGCGCAACTGAAGCTTTCTTT. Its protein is CASSRTGATEAFF.

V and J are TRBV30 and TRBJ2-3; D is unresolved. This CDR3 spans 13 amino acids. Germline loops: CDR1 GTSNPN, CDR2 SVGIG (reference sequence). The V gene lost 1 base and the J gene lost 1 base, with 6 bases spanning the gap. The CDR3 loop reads CAWSGRGTDTQYF. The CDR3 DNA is TGTGCCTGGAGTGGTCGCGGCACAGATACGCAGTATTTT.

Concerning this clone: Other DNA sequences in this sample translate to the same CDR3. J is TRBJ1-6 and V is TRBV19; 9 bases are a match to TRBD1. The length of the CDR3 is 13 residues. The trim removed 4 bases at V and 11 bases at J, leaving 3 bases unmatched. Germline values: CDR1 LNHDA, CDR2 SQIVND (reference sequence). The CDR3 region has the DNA TGTGCCAGTAGTAGGGACAGGGAGACACCCCTCCACTTT. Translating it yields CASSRDRETPLHF.

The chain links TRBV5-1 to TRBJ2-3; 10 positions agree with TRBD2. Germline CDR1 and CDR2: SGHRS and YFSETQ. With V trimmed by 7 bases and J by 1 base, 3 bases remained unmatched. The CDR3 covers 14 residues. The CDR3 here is CASDLAGGTDTQYF. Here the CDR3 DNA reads TGCGCCAGCGATCTAGCGGGGGGCACAGATACGCAGTATTTT. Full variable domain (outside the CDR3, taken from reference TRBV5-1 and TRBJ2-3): KAGVTQTPRYLIKTRGQQVTLSCSPISGHRSVSWYQQTPGQGLQFLFEYFSETQRNKGNFPGRFSGRQFSNSRSEMNVSTLELGDSALYLCASDLAGGTDTQYFGPGTRLTVL.

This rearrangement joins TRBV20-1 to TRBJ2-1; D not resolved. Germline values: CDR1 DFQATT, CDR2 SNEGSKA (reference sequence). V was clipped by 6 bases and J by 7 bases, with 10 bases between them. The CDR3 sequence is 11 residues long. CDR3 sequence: CSARRWNEQFF. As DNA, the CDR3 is TGCAGTGCGCGTCGCTGGAATGAGCAGTTCTTC.

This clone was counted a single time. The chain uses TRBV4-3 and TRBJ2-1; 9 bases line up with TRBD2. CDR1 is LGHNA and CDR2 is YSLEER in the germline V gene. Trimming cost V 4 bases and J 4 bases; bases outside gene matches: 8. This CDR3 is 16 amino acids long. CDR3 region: CASSLVAGGPYNEQFF. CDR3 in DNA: TGCGCCAGCAGCCTTGTGGCGGGGGGGCCTTACAATGAGCAGTTCTTC.

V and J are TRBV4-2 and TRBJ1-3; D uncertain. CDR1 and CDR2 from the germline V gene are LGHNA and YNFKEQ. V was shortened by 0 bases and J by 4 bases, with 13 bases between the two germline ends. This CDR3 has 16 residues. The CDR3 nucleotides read TGTGCCAGCAGCCAAGATCCGTTCTACAGAGGAAACACCATATATTTT. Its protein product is CASSQDPFYRGNTIYF.

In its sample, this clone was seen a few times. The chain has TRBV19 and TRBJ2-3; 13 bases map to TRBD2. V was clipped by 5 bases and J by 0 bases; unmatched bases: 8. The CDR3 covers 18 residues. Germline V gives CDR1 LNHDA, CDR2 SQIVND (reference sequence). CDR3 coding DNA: TGTGCCAGTAGTGCGGGACTAGCGGGGTACTTTAGCACAGATACGCAGTATTTT. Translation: CASSAGLAGYFSTDTQYF.

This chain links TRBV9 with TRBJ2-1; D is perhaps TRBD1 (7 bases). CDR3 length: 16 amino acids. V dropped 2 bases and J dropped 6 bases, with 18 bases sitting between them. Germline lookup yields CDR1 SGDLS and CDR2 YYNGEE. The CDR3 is CASSVEPRGVRNEQFF. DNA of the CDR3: TGTGCCAGCAGCGTTGAGCCCAGGGGGGTTCGCAATGAGCAGTTCTTC.

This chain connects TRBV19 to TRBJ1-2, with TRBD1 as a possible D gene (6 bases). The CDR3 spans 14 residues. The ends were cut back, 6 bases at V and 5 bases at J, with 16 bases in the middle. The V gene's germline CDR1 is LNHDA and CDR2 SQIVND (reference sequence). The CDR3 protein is CASREQGSEYGYTF. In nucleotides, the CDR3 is TGTGCCAGTAGGGAACAGGGTTCGGAATATGGCTACACCTTC.

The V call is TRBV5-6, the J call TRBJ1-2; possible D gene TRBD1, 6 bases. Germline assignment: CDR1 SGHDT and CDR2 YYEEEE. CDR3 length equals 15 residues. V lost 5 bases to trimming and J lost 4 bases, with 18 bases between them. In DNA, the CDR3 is TGTGCCAGCAGTCCAAGGGGGGGATTAAGCTATGGCTACACCTTC. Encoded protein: CASSPRGGLSYGYTF.

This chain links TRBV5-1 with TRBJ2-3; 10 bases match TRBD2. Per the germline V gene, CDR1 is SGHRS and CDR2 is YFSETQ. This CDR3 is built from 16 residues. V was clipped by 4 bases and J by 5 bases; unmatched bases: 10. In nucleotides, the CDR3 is TGCGCCAGCAGCCCCAGGGGGAGCGGGAGGGGAGATACGCAGTATTTT. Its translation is CASSPRGSGRGDTQYF.

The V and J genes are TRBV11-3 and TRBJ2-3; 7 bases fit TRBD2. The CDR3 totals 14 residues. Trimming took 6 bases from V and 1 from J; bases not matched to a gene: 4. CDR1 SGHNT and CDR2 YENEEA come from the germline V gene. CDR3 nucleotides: TGTGCCAGCAGTGGGGGGGTCGGCACAGATACGCAGTATTTT. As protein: CASSGGVGTDTQYF. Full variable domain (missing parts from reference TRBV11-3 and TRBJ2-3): EAGVVQSPRYKIIEKKQPVAFWCNPISGHNTLYWYLQNLGQGPELLIRYENEEAVDDSQLPKDRFSAERLKGVDSTLKIQPAELGDSAVYLCASSGGVGTDTQYFGPGTRLTVL.

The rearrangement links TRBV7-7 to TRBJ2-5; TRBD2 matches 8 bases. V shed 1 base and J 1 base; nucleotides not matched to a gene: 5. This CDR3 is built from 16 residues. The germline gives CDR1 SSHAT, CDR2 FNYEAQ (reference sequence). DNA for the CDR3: TGTGCCAGCAGCTTAGGCTTGGCGGGAGGCCAAGAGACCCAGTACTTC. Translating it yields CASSLGLAGGQETQYF.

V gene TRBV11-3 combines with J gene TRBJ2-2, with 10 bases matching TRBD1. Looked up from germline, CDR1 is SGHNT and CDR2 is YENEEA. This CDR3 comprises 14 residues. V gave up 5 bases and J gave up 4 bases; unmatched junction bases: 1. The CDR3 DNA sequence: TGTGCCAGCAGCCGGGACAGGGGCACCGGGGAGCTGTTTTTT. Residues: CASSRDRGTGELFF.